These 5 T cell receptor beta chains were sequenced from one sample in a study of blood T cell repertoires in COVID-19. Produced via immunoSEQ multiplex PCR; TCRdb's table is partial and in-frame only. The table records 140,000 or so clones, roughly 88% of them present only once. Source material: peripheral blood. These TCRs come from a man between 60 and 75 years old with active or convalescent COVID-19.

The rearrangement joins TRBV5-1 to TRBJ1-6; possible D gene TRBD1, 6 bases. Trimming removed 4 bases from V and 4 bases from J, with 12 bases in between. The CDR3 has 15 residues. Germline-derived CDR1 and CDR2 are SGHRS and YFSETQ. CDR3 in amino acids: CASSRTGQYNSPLHF. Here the CDR3 DNA reads TGCGCCAGCAGCCGAACTGGACAGTATAATTCACCCCTCCACTTT.

This sequence joins TRBV6-4 and TRBJ1-1, with TRBD1 as a possible D gene (6 bases). Per the germline V gene, CDR1 is MRHNA and CDR2 is SNTAGT. The CDR3 is made up of 15 amino acids. Trimming pared 6 bases from V and 1 base from J, leaving 15 bases between. The CDR3: CASRREDSSNTEAFF. Here the CDR3 DNA reads TGTGCCAGCAGACGCGAGGACAGCTCGAACACTGAAGCTTTCTTT.

This chain uses TRBV7-7 with TRBJ1-1; 8 bases are a match to TRBD1. CDR1 and CDR2 from the germline V gene are SSHAT and FNYEAQ (reference sequence). CDR3 length equals 13 residues. Trimming removed 5 bases from V and 11 bases from J; junction bases left unmatched: 10. The CDR3 coding sequence is TGTGCCAGCAGCCCCTATAGACAGGGGTTGGCTTTCTTT. Translating gives CASSPYRQGLAFF.

A single count supports this clone. The chain couples TRBV2 to TRBJ2-5, with a tentative D call TRBD2 (6 bases). The CDR3 extends over 14 amino acids. V was trimmed by 8 bases and J by 1 base, leaving 14 bases between them. Germline V CDR1 and CDR2: SNHLY, FYNNEI. The CDR3, as DNA: TGTGCCAGCTTACGGGGGACGGGCCAAGAGACCCAGTACTTC. It translates to CASLRGTGQETQYF.

This chain links TRBV30 with TRBJ1-1; D may be TRBD1 (5 bases). The CDR3 is 15 amino acids. CDR1 GTSNPN and CDR2 SVGIG come from the germline V gene (reference sequence). Trimming took 0 bases from V and 1 from J, leaving 12 bases between them. Here the CDR3 reads CAWSVAGQWNTEAFF. The CDR3, as DNA: TGTGCCTGGAGTGTCGCAGGGCAGTGGAACACTGAAGCTTTCTTT.